Presented here are 10 T cell receptor beta chains from one specimen sequenced in a study of shared clonotypes between healthy human individuals (dated by TCRdb to 2020 to 2022). Libraries were prepared through the immunoSEQ multiplex PCR assay. What TCRdb holds here is the immuneACCESS table cut down to in-frame rearrangements. Part of the clones is not present; checked against another copy, under half of the missing clones reflect an unresolved V gene, and the others are unexplained. Here the sample has over a million clones; 78% occur a single time. More than 0.55% of the sample comes from the top ten. The sequenced sample consisted of memory CD4+ T cells from PBMCs. Read against the paper, the sample's cell subset or site label means: CD45RA-negative fraction. The receptors shown here come from a man aged 18 to 30 in good health. Some clones in this sample may be carry-over from other donors' samples.

The chain couples TRBV7-2 to TRBJ2-3, with D perhaps assigned TRBD1 or TRBD2 (5 bases each). CDR1 SGHTA and CDR2 FQGNSA come from the germline V gene. The CDR3 is made up of 16 amino acids. The ends were cut back, 4 bases at V and 4 bases at J, with 18 bases in the middle. The CDR3 DNA follows: TGTGCCAGCAGCTCGGGAAATAGGGGTTACCCAGATACGCAGTATTTT. The encoded protein is CASSSGNRGYPDTQYF. Full variable domain (outside the CDR3, taken from reference TRBV7-2 and TRBJ2-3): GAGVSQSPSNKVTEKGKDVELRCDPISGHTALYWYRQSLGQGLEFLIYFQGNSAPDKSGLPSDRFSAERTGGSVSTLTIQRTQQEDSAVYLCASSSGNRGYPDTQYFGPGTRLTVL.

This sequence joins TRBV6-5 and TRBJ1-2; 9 bases are shared with TRBD1. The V gene's germline CDR1 is MNHEY and CDR2 SVGAGI. V lost 8 bases and J lost 7; bases outside the gene matches: 14. The CDR3 has 15 residues. The CDR3 protein is CASGTRQGGMFGYTF. In DNA, the CDR3 is TGTGCCAGCGGCACACGACAGGGGGGAATGTTTGGCTACACCTTC.

This chain connects TRBV6-6 to TRBJ1-2; D gene ambiguous. V lost 2 bases to trimming and J lost 3 bases, with 7 bases between them. CDR1 and CDR2 from the germline V gene are MNHNY and SVGAGI (reference sequence). The CDR3 runs to 13 residues. CDR3 sequence (DNA): TGTGCCAGCAGTTACGAGCGTTACTATGGCTACACCTTC. Protein sequence: CASSYERYYGYTF.

In this sample, this clone turned up a few times. The chain joins TRBV7-2 to TRBJ1-1, with a possible D match to TRBD1 (5 bases). CDR1 and CDR2 (germline): SGHTA, FQGNSA. The CDR3 spans 14 residues. V was cut by 1 base and J by 0 bases, with 6 bases left in between. The CDR3 nucleotides read TGTGCCAGCAGCTTAGGACAGCTGAACACTGAAGCTTTCTTT. It specifies CASSLGQLNTEAFF.

The count of this clone is one. The rearrangement joins TRBV27 to TRBJ2-2, with 10 bases that match TRBD1. J gave up 6 bases and V 6 bases, and 4 bases lay outside the gene matches. The CDR3 is 14 residues long. Per the germline V gene, CDR1 is MNHEY and CDR2 is SMNVEV (reference sequence). The CDR3 nucleotides are TGTGCCAGCAGACGACAGGGGGCGCCCGGGGAGCTGTTTTTT. This codes for CASRRQGAPGELFF.

This sequence joins TRBV15 and TRBJ1-5; 7 nucleotides align to TRBD1. Germline trimming cut 5 bases from V and 1 base from J; bases unmatched to any gene: 8. The CDR3 spans 16 residues. Germline CDR1 reads LNHNV; CDR2 reads YYDKDF (reference sequence). CDR3 sequence (DNA): TGTGCCACCAGCGGATTACAGGGGAGAAGCAATCAGCCCCAGCATTTT. Residues: CATSGLQGRSNQPQHF.

V is TRBV2 and J is TRBJ2-7, with 14 nucleotides matching TRBD2. V dropped 6 bases and J dropped 4; count of bases not matched to a gene: 14. This CDR3 region has 18 residues. Germline V CDR1 and CDR2: SNHLY, FYNNEI. The CDR3 loop is CASRGAGLAGGVTYEQYF. CDR3 coding DNA: TGTGCCAGCAGGGGGGCCGGACTAGCGGGAGGAGTCACATACGAGCAGTACTTC.

J is TRBJ2-7 and V is TRBV4-2; D might be TRBD2 (6 bases). Germline values: CDR1 LGHNA, CDR2 YNFKEQ. The CDR3 has 15 residues. V was pared by 4 bases and J by 1 base, with 14 bases between. The CDR3 DNA is TGTGCCAGCAGCCCTCCAAGCGCGGGGTCCTACGAGCAGTACTTC. As protein: CASSPPSAGSYEQYF.

This chain joins TRBV4-3 and TRBJ2-1; 7 bases match TRBD1. The germline V gene encodes CDR1 LGHNA and CDR2 YSLEER. J gave up 8 bases and V 4 bases, and 11 bases lay outside the gene matches. This CDR3 is 15 amino acids long. CDR3 sequence reads: CASSREDDRAYEQFF. CDR3 sequence (DNA): TGCGCCAGCAGCCGGGAAGACGACAGGGCGTATGAGCAGTTCTTC.

This clone was detected a few times. The chain uses TRBV29-1 and TRBJ2-7; 9 bases align to TRBD1. This CDR3 comprises 15 residues. The junction had 8 bases not matched to a gene; V was cut back by 1 base and J by 4 bases. Germline lookup yields CDR1 SQVTM and CDR2 ANQGSEA. The DNA of the CDR3 is TGCAGCGTTGAAGGTGACAGGGGGGGGTTTTACGAGCAGTACTTC. Translated, it gives CSVEGDRGGFYEQYF.